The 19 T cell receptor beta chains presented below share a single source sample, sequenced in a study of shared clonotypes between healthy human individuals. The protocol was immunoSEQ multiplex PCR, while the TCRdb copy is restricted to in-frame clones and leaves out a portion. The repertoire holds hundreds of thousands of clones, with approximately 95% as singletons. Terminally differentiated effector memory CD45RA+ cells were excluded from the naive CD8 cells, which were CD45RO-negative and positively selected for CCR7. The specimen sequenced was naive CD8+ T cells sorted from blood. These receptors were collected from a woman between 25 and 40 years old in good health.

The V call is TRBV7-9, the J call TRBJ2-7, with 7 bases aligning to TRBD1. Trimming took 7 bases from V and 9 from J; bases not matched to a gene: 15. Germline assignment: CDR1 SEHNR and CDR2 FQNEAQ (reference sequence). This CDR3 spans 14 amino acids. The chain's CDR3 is CASTRQGSGSGQYF. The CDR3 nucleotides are TGTGCCAGCACCAGACAGGGCAGCGGCTCGGGGCAGTACTTC.

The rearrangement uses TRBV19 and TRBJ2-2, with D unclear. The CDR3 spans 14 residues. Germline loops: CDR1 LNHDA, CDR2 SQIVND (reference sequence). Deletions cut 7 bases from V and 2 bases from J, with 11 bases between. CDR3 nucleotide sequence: TGTGCCAGTATACCACATAGTAACACCGGGGAGCTGTTTTTT. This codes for CASIPHSNTGELFF. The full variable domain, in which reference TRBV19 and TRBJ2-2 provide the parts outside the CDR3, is DGGITQSPKYLFRKEGQNVTLSCEQNLNHDAMYWYRQDPGQGLRLIYYSQIVNDFQKGDIAEGYSVSREKKESFPLTVTSAQKNPTAFYLCASIPHSNTGELFFGEGSRLTVL.

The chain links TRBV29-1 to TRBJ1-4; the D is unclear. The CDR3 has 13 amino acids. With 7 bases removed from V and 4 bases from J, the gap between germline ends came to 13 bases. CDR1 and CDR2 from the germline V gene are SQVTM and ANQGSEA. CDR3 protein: CSARAAINEKLFF. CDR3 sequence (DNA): TGCAGCGCCCGCGCAGCTATTAATGAAAAACTGTTTTTT.

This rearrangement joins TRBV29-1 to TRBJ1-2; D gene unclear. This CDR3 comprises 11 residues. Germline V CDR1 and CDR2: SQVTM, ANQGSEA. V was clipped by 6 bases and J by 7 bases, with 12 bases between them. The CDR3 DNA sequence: TGCAGCGTCACGGAAGGGATTGGCTACACCTTC. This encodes CSVTEGIGYTF. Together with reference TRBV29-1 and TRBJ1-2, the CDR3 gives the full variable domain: SAVISQKPSRDICQRGTSLTIQCQVDSQVTMMFWYRQQPGQSLTLIATANQGSEATYESGFVIDKFPISRPNLTFSTLTVSNMSPEDSSIYLCSVTEGIGYTFGSGTRLTVV.

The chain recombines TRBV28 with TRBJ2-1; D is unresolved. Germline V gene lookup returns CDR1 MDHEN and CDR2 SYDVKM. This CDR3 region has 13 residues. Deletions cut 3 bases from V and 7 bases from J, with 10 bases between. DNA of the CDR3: TGTGCCAGCAGTTTCAGGCTGGGGAATGAGCAGTTCTTC. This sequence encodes CASSFRLGNEQFF.

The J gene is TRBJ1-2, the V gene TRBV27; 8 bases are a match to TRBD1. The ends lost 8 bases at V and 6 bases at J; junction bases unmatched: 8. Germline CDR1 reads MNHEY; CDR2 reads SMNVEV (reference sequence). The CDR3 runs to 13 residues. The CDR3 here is CASRGQGMNGYTF. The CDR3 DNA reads TGTGCCAGCCGCGGACAGGGAATGAATGGCTACACCTTC.

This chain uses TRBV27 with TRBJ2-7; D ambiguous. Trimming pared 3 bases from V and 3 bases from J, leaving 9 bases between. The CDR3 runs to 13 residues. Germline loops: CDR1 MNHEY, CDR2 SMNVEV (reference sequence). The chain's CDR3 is CASSFRVFYEQYF. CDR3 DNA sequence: TGTGCCAGCAGTTTTAGGGTTTTCTACGAGCAGTACTTC.

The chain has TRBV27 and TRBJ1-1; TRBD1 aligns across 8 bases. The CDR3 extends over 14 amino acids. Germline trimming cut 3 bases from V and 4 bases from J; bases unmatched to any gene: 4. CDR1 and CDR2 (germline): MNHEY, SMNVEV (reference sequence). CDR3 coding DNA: TGTGCCAGCAGTTTCCAGGGGGCGGCCACTGAAGCTTTCTTT. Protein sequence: CASSFQGAATEAFF.

The CDR3 region is CASSLEGDRGIYEQYF. CDR3 sequence (DNA): TGTGCCAGCAGCTTAGAGGGGGACAGGGGTATCTACGAGCAGTACTTC. The J gene is TRBJ2-7, the V gene TRBV11-2; TRBD1 matches 10 bases. The V gene end was trimmed by 0 bases and the J gene end by 3 bases; junction bases not matched to a gene: 5. Germline CDR1 is SGHAT and CDR2 is FQNNGV. The length of the CDR3 is 16 residues.

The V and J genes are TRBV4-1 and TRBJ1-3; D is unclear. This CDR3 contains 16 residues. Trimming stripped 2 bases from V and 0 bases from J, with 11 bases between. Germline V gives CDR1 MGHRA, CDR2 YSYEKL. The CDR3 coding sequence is TGCGCCAGCAGCCAACTAGTCCTGAGCTCTGGAAACACCATATATTTT. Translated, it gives CASSQLVLSSGNTIYF.

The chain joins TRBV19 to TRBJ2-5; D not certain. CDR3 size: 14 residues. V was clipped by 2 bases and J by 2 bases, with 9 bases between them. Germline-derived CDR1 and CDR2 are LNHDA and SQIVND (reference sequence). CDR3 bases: TGTGCCAGTAGTATAACCGGGCCACAAGAGACCCAGTACTTC. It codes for CASSITGPQETQYF.

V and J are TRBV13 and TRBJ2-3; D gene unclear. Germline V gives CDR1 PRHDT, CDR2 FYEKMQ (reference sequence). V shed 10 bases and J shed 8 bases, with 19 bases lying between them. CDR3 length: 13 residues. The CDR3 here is CATKATHEVTQYF. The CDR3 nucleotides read TGTGCCACCAAAGCCACCCACGAGGTTACGCAGTATTTT.

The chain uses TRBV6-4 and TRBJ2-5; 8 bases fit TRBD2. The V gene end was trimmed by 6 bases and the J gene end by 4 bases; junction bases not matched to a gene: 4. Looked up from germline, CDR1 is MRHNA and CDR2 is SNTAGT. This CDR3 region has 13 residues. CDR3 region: CASSGLAGETQYF. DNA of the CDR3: TGTGCCAGCAGCGGACTAGCTGGAGAGACCCAGTACTTC.

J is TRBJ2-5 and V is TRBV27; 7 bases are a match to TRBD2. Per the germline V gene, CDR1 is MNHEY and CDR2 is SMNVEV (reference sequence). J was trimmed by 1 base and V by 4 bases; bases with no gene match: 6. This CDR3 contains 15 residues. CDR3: CASSSQTSAQETQYF. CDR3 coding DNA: TGTGCCAGCAGTTCACAAACTAGCGCCCAAGAGACCCAGTACTTC.

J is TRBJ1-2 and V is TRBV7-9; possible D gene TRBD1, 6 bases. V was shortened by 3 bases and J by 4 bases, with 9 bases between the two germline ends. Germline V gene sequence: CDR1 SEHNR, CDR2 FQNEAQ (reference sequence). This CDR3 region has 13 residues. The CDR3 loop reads CASSLGTSYGYTF. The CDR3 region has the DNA TGTGCCAGCAGCTTGGGGACAAGCTATGGCTACACCTTC. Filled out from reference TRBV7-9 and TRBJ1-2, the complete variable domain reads DTGVSQNPRHKITKRGQNVTFRCDPISEHNRLYWYRQTLGQGPEFLTYFQNEAQLEKSRLLSDRFSAERPKGSFSTLEIQRTEQGDSAMYLCASSLGTSYGYTFGSGTRLTVV.

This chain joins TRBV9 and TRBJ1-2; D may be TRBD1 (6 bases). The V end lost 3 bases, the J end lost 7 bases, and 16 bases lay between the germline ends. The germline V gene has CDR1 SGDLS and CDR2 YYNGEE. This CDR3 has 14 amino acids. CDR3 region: CASSGTVYDGGYTF. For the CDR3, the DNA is TGTGCCAGCAGCGGGACAGTCTATGATGGTGGCTACACCTTC.

Here the CDR3 reads CASSLAHRVSSGSRIGEQYF. DNA of the CDR3: TGCGCCAGCAGCTTGGCCCACAGGGTGAGTAGCGGGAGTAGAATCGGCGAGCAGTACTTC. The chain is built from TRBV5-1 and TRBJ2-7, with TRBD2 matching over 9 bases. The trim removed 0 bases at V and 6 bases at J, leaving 22 bases unmatched. The germline gives CDR1 SGHRS, CDR2 YFSETQ. This CDR3 has 20 amino acids.

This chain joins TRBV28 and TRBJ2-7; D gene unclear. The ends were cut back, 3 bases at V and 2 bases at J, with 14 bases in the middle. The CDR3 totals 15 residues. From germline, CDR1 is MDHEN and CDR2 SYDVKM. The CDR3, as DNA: TGTGCCAGCAGTTTCTTCGGCCTAGTTACCTACGAGCAGTACTTC. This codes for CASSFFGLVTYEQYF. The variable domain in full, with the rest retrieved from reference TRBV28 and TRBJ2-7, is DVKVTQSSRYLVKRTGEKVFLECVQDMDHENMFWYRQDPGLGLRLIYFSYDVKMKEKGDIPEGYSVSREKKERFSLILESASTNQTSMYLCASSFFGLVTYEQYFGPGTRLTVT.

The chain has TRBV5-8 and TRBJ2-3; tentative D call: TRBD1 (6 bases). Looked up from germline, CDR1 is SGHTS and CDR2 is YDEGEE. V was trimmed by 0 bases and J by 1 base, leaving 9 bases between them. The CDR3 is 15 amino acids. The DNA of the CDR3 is TGTGCCAGCAGCTTGGCTTCAGGGGGCACAGATACGCAGTATTTT. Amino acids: CASSLASGGTDTQYF.